The TCR beta chain under discussion was sequenced for a study of T cells expressing NK-cell markers. The wider study: It was from sorted CD3+CD56+NKG2C+, CD3+CD56+NKG2C- and CD3+CD56-NKG2C+ T cells that TCR beta repertoires came. One of the eight sequenced donors was seronegative, whereas the other seven were HCMV-seropositive.

In the case of this clonotype: Antigen specificity is unknown.

The CDR3 runs 17 residues. The V gene's germline CDR1 is LGHDT and CDR2 YNNKEL (reference sequence). UMIs accompanied the 5'RACE template switching by which TCR beta cDNA was made. From the 5' RACE reads, TCRdb lists one entry per CDR3 protein and no DNA. This sample's table has 450,000 to 600,000 distinct CDR3 sequences. General study findings and limits: The study found these clonotypes also leading the CD3+CD56-NKG2C+ fraction in a handful of donors.

The sequenced sample was blood T cells: a sorted CD56 or NKG2C T cell subset, CD4+ or CD8+ T cells, or bulk PBMC T cells (not recorded which). This receptor was taken from a man in his late teens or twenties in good health. The chain couples TRBV3-1 to TRBJ2-1; the TCRdb call, TRBD1, lacks DNA for checking. CDR3: CASSQPGGAVGDNEQFF.